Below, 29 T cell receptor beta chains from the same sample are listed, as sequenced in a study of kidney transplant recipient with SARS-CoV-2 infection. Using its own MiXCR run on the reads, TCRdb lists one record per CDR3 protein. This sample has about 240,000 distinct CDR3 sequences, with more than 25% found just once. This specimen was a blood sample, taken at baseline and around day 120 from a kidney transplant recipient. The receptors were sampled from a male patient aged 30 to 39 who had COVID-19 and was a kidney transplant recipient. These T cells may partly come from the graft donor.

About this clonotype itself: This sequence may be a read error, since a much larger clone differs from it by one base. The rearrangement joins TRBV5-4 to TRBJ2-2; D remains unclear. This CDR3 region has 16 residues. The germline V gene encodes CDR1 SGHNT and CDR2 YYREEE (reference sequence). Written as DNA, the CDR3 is TGTGCCAGCGGCTTGGCTAGAATGCCAAGCACCGGGGAGCTGTTTTTT. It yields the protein CASGLARMPSTGELFF. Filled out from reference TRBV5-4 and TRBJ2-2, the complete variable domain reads ETGVTQSPTHLIKTRGQQVTLRCSSQSGHNTVSWYQQALGQGPQFIFQYYREEENGRGNFPPRFSGLQFPNYSSELNVNALELDDSALYLCASGLARMPSTGELFFGEGSRLTVL.

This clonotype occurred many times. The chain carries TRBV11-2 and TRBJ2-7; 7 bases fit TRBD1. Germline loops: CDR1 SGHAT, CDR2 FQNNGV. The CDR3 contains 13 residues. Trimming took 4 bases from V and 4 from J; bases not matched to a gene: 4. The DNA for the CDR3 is TGTGCCAGCAGCTCCTCGACAGGGTACGAGCAGTACTTC. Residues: CASSSSTGYEQYF.

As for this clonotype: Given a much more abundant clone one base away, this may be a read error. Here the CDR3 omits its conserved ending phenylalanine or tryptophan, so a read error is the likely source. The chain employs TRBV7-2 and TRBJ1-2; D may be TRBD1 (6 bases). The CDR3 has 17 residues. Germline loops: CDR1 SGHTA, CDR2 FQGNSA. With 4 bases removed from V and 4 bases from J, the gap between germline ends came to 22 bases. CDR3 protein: CASSWTDRDGKTYGYTL. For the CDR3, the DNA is TGTGCCAGCAGCTGGACGGACAGAGACGGAAAGACCTATGGCTACACCCTC.

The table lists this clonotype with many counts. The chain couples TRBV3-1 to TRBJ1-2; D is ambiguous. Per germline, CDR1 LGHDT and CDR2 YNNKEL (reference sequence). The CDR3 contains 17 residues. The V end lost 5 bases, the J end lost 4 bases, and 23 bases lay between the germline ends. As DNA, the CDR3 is TGTGCCAGCAGCAACATCTTCACCCTTCGAAAGACCTATGGCTACACCTTC. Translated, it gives CASSNIFTLRKTYGYTF.

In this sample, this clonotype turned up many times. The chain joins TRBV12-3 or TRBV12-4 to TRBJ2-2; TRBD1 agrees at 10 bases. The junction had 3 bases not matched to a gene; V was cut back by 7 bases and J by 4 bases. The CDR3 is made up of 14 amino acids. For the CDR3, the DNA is TGTGCCAGCATTCGACAGGGGGCCACCGGGGAGCTGTTTTTT. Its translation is CASIRQGATGELFF.

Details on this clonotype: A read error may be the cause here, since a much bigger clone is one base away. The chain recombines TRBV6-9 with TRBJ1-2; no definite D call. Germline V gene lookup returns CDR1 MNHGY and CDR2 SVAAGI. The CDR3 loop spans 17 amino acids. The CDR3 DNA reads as TGTACCAGCAGTTTGTGCCTAGGTGGGAGAAAGACCTATGGCTACACCTTC. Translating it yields CTSSLCLGGRKTYGYTF.

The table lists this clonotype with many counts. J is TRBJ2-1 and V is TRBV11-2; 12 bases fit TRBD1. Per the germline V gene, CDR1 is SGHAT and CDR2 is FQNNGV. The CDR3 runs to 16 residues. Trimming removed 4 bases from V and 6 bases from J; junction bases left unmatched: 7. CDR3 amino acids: CASSSPGQGAVNEQFF. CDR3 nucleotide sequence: TGTGCCAGCAGCTCGCCGGGACAGGGGGCAGTCAATGAGCAGTTCTTC.

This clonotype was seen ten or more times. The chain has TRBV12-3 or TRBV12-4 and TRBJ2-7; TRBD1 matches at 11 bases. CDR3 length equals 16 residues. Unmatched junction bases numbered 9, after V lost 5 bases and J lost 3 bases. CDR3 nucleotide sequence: TGTGCCAGCAGTCAAAGGGACAGGGGGACTTACTACGAGCAGTACTTC. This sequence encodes CASSQRDRGTYYEQYF.

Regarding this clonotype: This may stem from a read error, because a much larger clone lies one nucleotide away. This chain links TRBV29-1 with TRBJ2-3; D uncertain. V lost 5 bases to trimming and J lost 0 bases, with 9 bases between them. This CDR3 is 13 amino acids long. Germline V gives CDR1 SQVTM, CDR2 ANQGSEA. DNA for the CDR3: TGCAGCGTTAATGCTCGAAGCACAGATACGCAGTATTTT. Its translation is CSVNARSTDTQYF.

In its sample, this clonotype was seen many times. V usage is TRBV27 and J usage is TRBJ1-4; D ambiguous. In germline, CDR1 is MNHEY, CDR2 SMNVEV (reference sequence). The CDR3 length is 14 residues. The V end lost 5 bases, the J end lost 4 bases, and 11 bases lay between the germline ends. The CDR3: CASSRTWGNEKLFF. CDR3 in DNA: TGTGCCAGCAGTCGGACGTGGGGTAATGAAAAACTGTTTTTT.

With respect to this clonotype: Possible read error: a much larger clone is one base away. The CDR3 loop is CASSLTGFQHNEQSF. Here the CDR3 DNA reads TGTGCCAGCAGTTTAACAGGATTCCAGCACAATGAGCAGTCCTTC. V usage is TRBV12-3 or TRBV12-4 and J usage is TRBJ2-1; possibly TRBD1 for D (5 bases). This CDR3 region has 15 residues.

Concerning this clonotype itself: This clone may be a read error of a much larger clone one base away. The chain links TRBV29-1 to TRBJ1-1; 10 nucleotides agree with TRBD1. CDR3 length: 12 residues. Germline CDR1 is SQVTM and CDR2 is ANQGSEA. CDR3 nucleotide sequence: TGCGGCGTGGACAGGGGGGACACTGAAGCTTTCTTT. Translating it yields CGVDRGDTEAFF.

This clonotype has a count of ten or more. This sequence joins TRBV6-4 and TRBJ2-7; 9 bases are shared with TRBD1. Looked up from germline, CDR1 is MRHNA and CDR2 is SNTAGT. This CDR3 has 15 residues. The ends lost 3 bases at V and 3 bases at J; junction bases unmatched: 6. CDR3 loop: CASSDPGQGNYEQYF. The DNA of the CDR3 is TGTGCCAGCAGTGATCCAGGACAGGGGAACTACGAGCAGTACTTC.

The CDR3 DNA reads TGTGCCAGCAGCGTCGATTATGAATCTCGAAAGACCTATGGCTACACCTTC. The encoded protein is CASSVDYESRKTYGYTF. This chain joins TRBV7-6 and TRBJ1-2; no clear D. The CDR3 length is 17 residues. Germline V gene data show CDR1 as SGHVS and CDR2 as FNYEAQ. V lost 5 bases and J lost 4, with 23 bases in between.

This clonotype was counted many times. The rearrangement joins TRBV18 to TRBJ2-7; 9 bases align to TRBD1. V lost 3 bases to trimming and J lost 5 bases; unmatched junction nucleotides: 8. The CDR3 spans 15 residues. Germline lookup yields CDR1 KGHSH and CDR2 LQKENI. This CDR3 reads CASSPQGQGVHEQYF. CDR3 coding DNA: TGTGCCAGCTCACCCCAGGGACAGGGAGTTCACGAGCAGTACTTC. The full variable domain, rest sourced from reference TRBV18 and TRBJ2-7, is NAGVMQNPRHLVRRRGQEARLRCSPMKGHSHVYWYRQLPEEGLKFMVYLQKENIIDESGMPKERFSAEFPKEGPSILRIQQVVRGDSAAYFCASSPQGQGVHEQYFGPGTRLTVT.

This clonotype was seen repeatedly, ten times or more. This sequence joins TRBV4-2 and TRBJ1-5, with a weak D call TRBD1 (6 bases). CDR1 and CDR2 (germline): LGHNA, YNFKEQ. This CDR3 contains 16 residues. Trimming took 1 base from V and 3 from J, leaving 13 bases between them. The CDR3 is CASSQVTGENNQPQHF. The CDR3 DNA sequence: TGTGCCAGCAGCCAAGTGACAGGAGAAAACAATCAGCCCCAGCATTTT.

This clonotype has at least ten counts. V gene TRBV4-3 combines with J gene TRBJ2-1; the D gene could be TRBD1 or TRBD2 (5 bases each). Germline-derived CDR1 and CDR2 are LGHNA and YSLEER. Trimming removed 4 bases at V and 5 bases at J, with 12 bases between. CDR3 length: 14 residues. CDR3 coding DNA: TGCGCCAGCAGCCTTGGGGGTTCCCACAATGAGCAGTTCTTC. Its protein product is CASSLGGSHNEQFF.

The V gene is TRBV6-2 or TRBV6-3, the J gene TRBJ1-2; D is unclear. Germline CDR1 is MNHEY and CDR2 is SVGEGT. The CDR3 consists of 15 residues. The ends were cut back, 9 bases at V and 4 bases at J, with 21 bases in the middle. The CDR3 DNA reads TGTGCCAGAAGTCTCTGCATCGGAAAGACCTATGGCTACACCTTC. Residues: CARSLCIGKTYGYTF.

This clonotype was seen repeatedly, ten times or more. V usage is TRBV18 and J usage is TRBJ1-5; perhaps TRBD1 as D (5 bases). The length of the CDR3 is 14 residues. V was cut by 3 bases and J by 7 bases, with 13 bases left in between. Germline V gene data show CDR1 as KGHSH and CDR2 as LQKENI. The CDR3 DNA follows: TGTGCCAGCTCACCTTCGACCCGGGGGCAGCCCCAGCATTTT. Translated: CASSPSTRGQPQHF.

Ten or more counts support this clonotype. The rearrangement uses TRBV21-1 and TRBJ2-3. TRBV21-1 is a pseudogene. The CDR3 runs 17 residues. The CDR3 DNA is TGTGCCAGCAGAAGGTGCATAGCTACAGTCATGCAAGATACGCAGTATTTT. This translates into CASRRCIATVMQDTQYF.

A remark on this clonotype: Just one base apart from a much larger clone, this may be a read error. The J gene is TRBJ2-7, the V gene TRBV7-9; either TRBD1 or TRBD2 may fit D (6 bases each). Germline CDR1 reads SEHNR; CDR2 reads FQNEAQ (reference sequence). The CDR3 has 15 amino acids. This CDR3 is CGSSSDSGGVYEQYF. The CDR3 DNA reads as TGTGGCAGCAGCTCGGACAGTGGAGGGGTCTACGAGCAGTACTTC.

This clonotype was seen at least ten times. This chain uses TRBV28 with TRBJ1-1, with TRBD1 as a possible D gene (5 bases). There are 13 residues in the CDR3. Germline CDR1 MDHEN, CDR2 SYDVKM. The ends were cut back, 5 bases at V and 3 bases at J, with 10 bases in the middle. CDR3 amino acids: CASSLQAYTEAFF. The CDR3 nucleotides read TGTGCCAGCAGTCTACAGGCATACACTGAAGCTTTCTTT. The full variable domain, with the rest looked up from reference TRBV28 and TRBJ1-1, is DVKVTQSSRYLVKRTGEKVFLECVQDMDHENMFWYRQDPGLGLRLIYFSYDVKMKEKGDIPEGYSVSREKKERFSLILESASTNQTSMYLCASSLQAYTEAFFGQGTRLTVV.

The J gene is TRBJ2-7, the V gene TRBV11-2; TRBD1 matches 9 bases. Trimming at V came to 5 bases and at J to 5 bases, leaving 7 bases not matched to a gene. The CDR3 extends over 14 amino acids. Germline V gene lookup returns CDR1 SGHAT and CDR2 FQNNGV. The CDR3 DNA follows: TGTGCCAGCAGCCTAGGGACAGGGATCCACGAGCAGTACTTC. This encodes CASSLGTGIHEQYF.

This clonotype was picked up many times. This CDR3 reads CASSGCTELGKTYGYTF. The CDR3 DNA sequence: TGTGCCAGCAGTGGGTGCACAGAACTGGGAAAGACCTATGGCTACACCTTC. This chain links TRBV25-1 with TRBJ1-2; no firm D call. There are 17 residues in the CDR3. Germline assignment: CDR1 MGHDK and CDR2 SYGVNS. Trimming left V 4 bases short and J 4 bases short, with 22 bases between.

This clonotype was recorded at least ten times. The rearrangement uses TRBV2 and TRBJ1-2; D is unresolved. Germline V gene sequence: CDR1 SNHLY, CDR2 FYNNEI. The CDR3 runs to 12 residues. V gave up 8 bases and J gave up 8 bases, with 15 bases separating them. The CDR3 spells CASLLGNLGYTF. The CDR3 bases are TGTGCCAGCCTTTTGGGGAATTTGGGCTACACCTTC.

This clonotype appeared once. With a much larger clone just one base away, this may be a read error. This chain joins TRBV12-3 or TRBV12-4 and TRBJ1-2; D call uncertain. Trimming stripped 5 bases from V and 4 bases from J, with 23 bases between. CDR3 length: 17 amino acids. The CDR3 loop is CASSGLTTAGRTYGYTF. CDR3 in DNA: TGTGCCAGCAGTGGGCTCACCACAGCAGGAAGGACCTATGGCTACACCTTC.

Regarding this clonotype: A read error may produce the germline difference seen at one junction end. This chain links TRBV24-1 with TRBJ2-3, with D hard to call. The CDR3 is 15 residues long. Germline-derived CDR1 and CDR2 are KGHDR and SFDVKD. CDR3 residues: CATGELGPYGDTQYF. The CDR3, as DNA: TGTGCCACCGGTGAATTAGGGCCTTACGGAGATACGCAGTATTTT.

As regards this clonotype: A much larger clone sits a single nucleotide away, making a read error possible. The CDR3 here is CAWRSLEGVSNEQFF. The CDR3 coding sequence is TGTGCCTGGAGGAGTCTAGAGGGAGTCTCCAATGAGCAGTTCTTC. This sequence joins TRBV30 and TRBJ2-1; D might be TRBD2 (5 bases). Looked up from germline, CDR1 is GTSNPN and CDR2 is SVGIG (reference sequence). The CDR3 is 15 residues long. Trimming stripped 3 bases from V and 6 bases from J, with 18 bases between.

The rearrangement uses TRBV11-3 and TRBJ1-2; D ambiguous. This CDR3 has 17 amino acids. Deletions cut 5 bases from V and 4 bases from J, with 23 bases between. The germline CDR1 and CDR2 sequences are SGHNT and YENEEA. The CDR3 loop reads CASSGGPDLGKAYGYTF. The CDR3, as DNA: TGTGCCAGCAGCGGTGGGCCCGATCTCGGAAAGGCCTATGGCTACACCTTC.